The 24 T cell receptor beta chains given below trace back to one sample, sequenced in a study of breast tumors, draining lymph nodes, adjacent tissues. TCRdb recomputed calls from the multiplex PCR reads with MiXCR, one row per CDR3 protein. The data show around 66,000 distinct CDR3 sequences, approximately 40% seen once. Input material: breast tumor tissue. All receptors derive from a female donor with breast cancer. Some clones in this sample may be carry-over from other donors' samples.

As concerns this clonotype: This CDR3 fails to terminate in the conserved phenylalanine or tryptophan, so it likely reflects a read error. The limits of the CDR3 on the DNA are not certain, so only TCRdb's listed CDR3 is given. The V and J genes are TRBV4-1 and TRBJ2-3; the table gives TRBD2 as D, unverified against the DNA. Germline-derived CDR1 and CDR2 are MGHRA and YSYEKL. The CDR3 contains 11 residues when both ends are counted. The CDR3 is CASSQGQSRSY.

This chain connects TRBV5-6 to TRBJ1-1; no firm D call. Per germline, CDR1 SGHDT and CDR2 YYEEEE. The CDR3 is made up of 11 amino acids. V was shortened by 5 bases and J by 12 bases, with 14 bases between the two germline ends. CDR3 sequence reads: CASSYVEETFF. The DNA for the CDR3 is TGTGCCAGCAGTTACGTCGAGGAAACTTTCTTT.

This clonotype has ten or more counts. The V call is TRBV5-5, the J call TRBJ1-5; 8 nucleotides match TRBD1. Germline values: CDR1 SGHKS, CDR2 YYEKEE (reference sequence). The CDR3 extends over 14 amino acids. V dropped 3 bases and J dropped 11; count of bases not matched to a gene: 10. This CDR3 reads CASSWGAGGRAQHF. CDR3 sequence (DNA): TGTGCCAGCAGCTGGGGCGCAGGGGGCAGGGCCCAGCATTTT.

Many counts were recorded for this clonotype. The V gene is TRBV6-2 or TRBV6-3, the J gene TRBJ2-6, with D perhaps given as TRBD1 or TRBD2 (5 bases each). CDR3 length equals 14 residues. Germline-derived CDR1 and CDR2 are MNHEY and SVGEGT. V was shortened by 5 bases and J by 8 bases, with 13 bases between the two germline ends. The CDR3 DNA sequence: TGTGCCAGCAGTATAACGGGACCGCCCAACGTCCTGACTTTC. It codes for CASSITGPPNVLTF.

The table lists this clonotype with a few counts. This chain uses TRBV12-3 or TRBV12-4 with TRBJ1-1; 8 bases are shared with TRBD1. The CDR3 length is 15 residues. V was pared by 5 bases and J by 4 bases, with 9 bases of the junction left unmatched. CDR3 bases: TGTGCCAGCAGTAAGCGGACAGGGAGTTTCACTGAAGCTTTCTTT. Translated: CASSKRTGSFTEAFF.

This chain links TRBV4-2 with TRBJ2-3, with D maybe TRBD2 (6 bases). The length of the CDR3 is 16 residues. Germline V gene data show CDR1 as LGHNA and CDR2 as YNFKEQ. Between the trimmed V and J ends, which lost 3 bases and 3 bases, there was a span of 16 bases. The CDR3 protein is CASSQGLEGATDTQYF. CDR3 DNA: TGTGCCAGCAGCCAGGGGTTGGAGGGAGCGACAGATACGCAGTATTTT.

This clonotype is medium-sized. This chain uses TRBV11-3 with TRBJ2-1, with a weak D call TRBD1 (5 bases). Trimming shortened V by 3 bases and J by 8 bases, and 8 bases separated the two germline ends. Germline CDR1 and CDR2: SGHNT and YENEEA. This CDR3 contains 12 residues. The CDR3 loop is CASSFQGDEQFF. CDR3 DNA sequence: TGTGCCAGCAGCTTCCAGGGCGATGAGCAGTTCTTC.

This chain links TRBV29-1 with TRBJ2-5; D is perhaps TRBD1 (7 bases). V was shortened by 7 bases and J by 4 bases, with 10 bases between the two germline ends. The germline CDR1 and CDR2 sequences are SQVTM and ANQGSEA. The CDR3 loop spans 11 amino acids. CDR3 region: CSGRGLETQYF. The CDR3 DNA reads as TGCAGCGGGAGGGGGCTAGAGACCCAGTACTTC.

This clonotype was seen many times. The CDR3, as DNA: TGTGCCACCAGCAGATTTAGACAGATTAATGAAAAACTGTTTTTT. Amino acids: CATSRFRQINEKLFF. V usage is TRBV15 and J usage is TRBJ1-4, with D perhaps TRBD1 (5 bases). This CDR3 comprises 15 residues. Looked up from germline, CDR1 is LNHNV and CDR2 is YYDKDF (reference sequence). The V gene lost 2 bases and the J gene lost 4 bases, with 11 bases spanning the gap.

The table lists this clonotype with many counts. This sequence joins TRBV4-2 and TRBJ1-2; 7 bases are a match to TRBD1. There are 16 residues in the CDR3. V gave up 4 bases and J gave up 2 bases; unmatched junction bases: 10. The germline CDR1 and CDR2 sequences are LGHNA and YNFKEQ. The CDR3 DNA reads TGTGCCAGCAGCCCGAGTTTCCGGGACAGAAACTATGGCTACACCTTC. Residues: CASSPSFRDRNYGYTF.

This clonotype has ten or more counts. The chain carries TRBV7-9 and TRBJ2-7; no definite D call. V lost 1 base to trimming and J lost 6 bases, with 13 bases between them. The length of the CDR3 is 14 residues. CDR1 is SEHNR, CDR2 FQNEAQ, per germline (reference sequence). The chain's CDR3 is CASSLVTHPREQYF. The DNA for the CDR3 is TGTGCCAGCAGCTTAGTAACTCACCCCCGCGAGCAGTACTTC.

The chain employs TRBV20-1 and TRBJ2-1; 10 bases map to TRBD2. The germline CDR1 and CDR2 sequences are DFQATT and SNEGSKA (reference sequence). The CDR3 contains 13 residues. V trimming: 8 bases; J trimming: 9 bases; junction bases outside the gene matches: 10. The CDR3 sequence: CSTVAGGRAEQFF. CDR3 nucleotides: TGCAGTACTGTAGCGGGAGGCCGGGCTGAGCAGTTCTTC.

The V and J genes are TRBV12-3 or TRBV12-4 and TRBJ1-2, with D unclear. With 3 bases removed from V and 7 bases from J, the gap between germline ends came to 30 bases. This CDR3 is built from 19 residues. CDR3 in DNA: TGTGCCAGCAGTTTGGAGACTAGCCAAGAGTCAGGCGGACTGTTTGGCTACACCTTC. Translating gives CASSLETSQESGGLFGYTF.

There are many counts of this clonotype. The V and J genes are TRBV5-8 and TRBJ1-5; 10 bases line up with TRBD1. This CDR3 spans 15 amino acids. With V trimmed by 4 bases and J by 2 bases, 3 bases remained unmatched. Per germline, CDR1 SGHTS and CDR2 YDEGEE. For the CDR3, the DNA is TGTGCCAGCAGCATCGGGACAGGGGGCAATCAGCCCCAGCATTTT. It is translated as CASSIGTGGNQPQHF.

V usage is TRBV4-2 and J usage is TRBJ1-1; D is possibly TRBD1 (5 bases). Trimming left V 0 bases short and J 12 bases short, with 11 bases between. This CDR3 has 12 residues. Looked up from germline, CDR1 is LGHNA and CDR2 is YNFKEQ. CDR3 nucleotides: TGTGCCAGCAGCCAAGATATGGGGGAATCTTTCTTT. Translated: CASSQDMGESFF.

Details on this clonotype: One end of the junction does not line up with germline, which may come from a read error. J is TRBJ2-1 and V is TRBV12-5; no definite D call. The CDR3 totals 12 residues. The germline gives CDR1 LGHNT, CDR2 FRNRAP. The CDR3 loop is CASSFSGWEQFF. The CDR3 region has the DNA TGTGCTAGTAGTTTCTCCGGGTGGGAGCAGTTCTTC.

This chain joins TRBV15 and TRBJ2-3; perhaps TRBD1 as D (6 bases). From germline, CDR1 is LNHNV and CDR2 YYDKDF (reference sequence). Between the trimmed V and J ends, which lost 1 base and 2 bases, there was a span of 10 bases. The CDR3 contains 15 residues. DNA of the CDR3: TGTGCCACCAGCAGAGCTAGGGGGATCACAGATACGCAGTATTTT. Amino acids: CATSRARGITDTQYF.

This clonotype has more than one count but fewer than ten. This may come from a read error, since a much larger clone is one base off. The chain couples TRBV11-3 to TRBJ2-7; TRBD2 aligns across 7 bases. Germline trimming cut 5 bases from V and 2 bases from J; bases unmatched to any gene: 27. Germline V gives CDR1 SGHNT, CDR2 YENEEA. The CDR3 contains 21 residues. The CDR3 coding sequence is TGTGCCAGCAGCCTGCCGGGGACTACCGGGGGACCTACTCCTCCGCCCTACGAGCAGTACTTC. It translates to CASSLPGTTGGPTPPPYEQYF.

This chain uses TRBV20-1 with TRBJ2-7; D is undetermined. The V and J ends lost 6 bases and 3 bases respectively, with 12 bases between them. The CDR3 sequence is 12 residues long. CDR1 and CDR2 (germline): DFQATT, SNEGSKA (reference sequence). The CDR3 DNA is TGCAGTGCCAGCTCACCGAGCTACGAGCAGTACTTC. Translating it yields CSASSPSYEQYF.

A few counts support this clonotype. An end of the junction does not agree with germline; a read error may underlie this. The gene calls are TRBV5-4 and TRBJ2-5; 8 nucleotides agree with TRBD2. Germline-derived CDR1 and CDR2 are SGHNT and YYREEE (reference sequence). CDR3 length: 17 residues. CDR3 coding DNA: TGTGCCAGCAGCTTGGTGCTTAGCGGGGACCTCCAAGAGACCCAGCACTTC. Its translation: CASSLVLSGDLQETQHF.

Note on this clonotype: Relative to the germline gene, one junction end is altered; a read error may explain this. This rearrangement joins TRBV20-1 to TRBJ1-4; no firm D call. Germline V CDR1 and CDR2: DFQATT, SNEGSKA (reference sequence). The CDR3 totals 14 residues. CDR3 DNA: TGCAGTGCTCGCGGAGGAGCGGGAGATGAAAGACTGTTTTTT. Protein: CSARGGAGDERLFF.

The V call is TRBV20-1, the J call TRBJ1-2, with unresolved D. The CDR3 length is 11 residues. The ends were cut back, 4 bases at V and 5 bases at J, with 8 bases in the middle. Germline lookup yields CDR1 DFQATT and CDR2 SNEGSKA (reference sequence). The CDR3 bases are TGCAGTGCTAATTTCCGGTATGGCTACACCTTC. This codes for CSANFRYGYTF.

In regard to this clonotype: This clone may be a read error of a much larger clone one base away. The gene calls are TRBV20-1 and TRBJ2-3, with a weak D call TRBD1 (7 bases). The germline gives CDR1 DFQATT, CDR2 SNEGSKA (reference sequence). The CDR3 runs to 14 residues. CDR3 nucleotides: TGCAGTGCTAGAGTGGCTGCGGGGACAGCTACGCAGTATTTT. It specifies CSARVAAGTATQYF.

J is TRBJ1-5 and V is TRBV29-1; D ambiguous. Germline V gene sequence: CDR1 SQVTM, CDR2 ANQGSEA. With 7 bases removed from V and 3 bases from J, the gap between germline ends came to 19 bases. This CDR3 contains 15 residues. The CDR3 spells CSARGQFSYNQPQHF. CDR3 sequence (DNA): TGCAGCGCCCGAGGGCAGTTTTCCTACAATCAGCCCCAGCATTTT.